This passage covers 16 T cell receptor beta chains from one sample sequenced in a study of blood T cells in healthy people across ages. Primers used in a second PCR of roughly 6 to 11 cycles were a sample-barcoded 5' primer and a J-beta primer mix. Via MiXCR, TCRdb re-called the 5' RACE reads, giving one row per CDR3 protein. The sample lists 1.5 million or so distinct CDR3 sequences; about 45% were seen once. The specimen was blood. The receptor source for this set is a woman aged 18-29 years in good health.

This rearrangement joins TRBV20-1 to TRBJ2-5; 8 nucleotides align to TRBD2. Per germline, CDR1 DFQATT and CDR2 SNEGSKA (reference sequence). The CDR3 runs to 15 residues. V lost 1 base, J lost 4 bases, and 8 bases stayed unmatched. The CDR3 sequence is CSARAGTRGRETQYF. The CDR3 DNA reads TGCAGTGCTAGAGCGGGGACTAGGGGAAGAGAGACCCAGTACTTC.

V and J are TRBV12-3 or TRBV12-4 and TRBJ2-3, with D perhaps being TRBD1 or TRBD2 (5 bases each). This CDR3 contains 18 residues. Trimming cost V 2 bases and J 5 bases, with 23 bases left between them. This CDR3 is CASSLSLLRGPRGDTQYF. The CDR3, as DNA: TGTGCCAGCAGTTTATCGTTGTTGAGGGGCCCTCGAGGAGATACGCAGTATTTT.

This rearrangement joins TRBV7-8 to TRBJ2-1; 9 bases fit TRBD2. The germline gives CDR1 SGHVS, CDR2 FQNEAQ. The CDR3 consists of 19 residues. The V and J ends lost 1 base and 3 bases, in that order; junction bases with no gene match: 13. This chain's CDR3 is CASSLVVVRRTSDYNEQFF. CDR3 DNA sequence: TGTGCCAGCAGCTTAGTGGTCGTCCGCCGGACTAGCGACTACAATGAGCAGTTCTTC. Filled out from reference TRBV7-8 and TRBJ2-1, the complete variable domain reads GAGVSQSPRYKVAKRGQDVALRCDPISGHVSLFWYQQALGQGPEFLTYFQNEAQLDKSGLPSDRFFAERPEGSVSTLKIQRTQQEDSAVYLCASSLVVVRRTSDYNEQFFGPGTRLTVL.

This clonotype appeared a few times. The chain couples TRBV7-6 to TRBJ1-6; weak D call: TRBD1 (6 bases). The CDR3 consists of 15 residues. Trimming pared 5 bases from V and 7 bases from J, leaving 15 bases between. Per the germline V gene, CDR1 is SGHVS and CDR2 is FNYEAQ. CDR3 in DNA: TGTGCCAGCAGCGCCGCGCAGGGGTGGAATTCACCCCTCCACTTT. Its protein product is CASSAAQGWNSPLHF.

This clonotype has a handful of counts. The rearrangement uses TRBV10-3 and TRBJ2-7; TRBD1 might be the D (6 bases). Germline V CDR1 and CDR2: ENHRY, SYGVKD. The CDR3 length is 14 residues. Trimming left V 2 bases short and J 2 bases short, with 10 bases between. The DNA for the CDR3 is TGTGCCATCAGTGAGACAGGGTTTACCTACGAGCAGTACTTC. As protein: CAISETGFTYEQYF.

Remarks on this clonotype: At one of its ends the junction is not consistent with the germline gene, which may arise from a read error. The chain combines TRBV7-2 with TRBJ1-2; D is possibly TRBD1 (6 bases). CDR1 SGHTA and CDR2 FQGNSA come from the germline V gene. CDR3 length equals 14 residues. This CDR3 reads CASSVARGEYGYTF. CDR3 DNA: TGTGCCAGCAGCGTAGCCAGGGGAGAATATGGCTACACCTTC. Variable domain in full (rest from reference TRBV7-2 and TRBJ1-2): GAGVSQSPSNKVTEKGKDVELRCDPISGHTALYWYRQSLGQGLEFLIYFQGNSAPDKSGLPSDRFSAERTGGSVSTLTIQRTQQEDSAVYLCASSVARGEYGYTFGSGTRLTVV.

The rearrangement joins TRBV30 to TRBJ2-2, with D perhaps matching TRBD2 (5 bases). CDR1 is GTSNPN, CDR2 SVGIG, per germline (reference sequence). V lost 5 bases to trimming and J lost 7 bases, with 20 bases between them. This CDR3 spans 15 amino acids. CDR3 residues: CAWDPRGIGDGELFF. The CDR3 DNA reads TGTGCCTGGGACCCCCGGGGTATCGGGGACGGGGAGCTGTTTTTT.

Concerning this clonotype: A read error may account for a junction end that differs from germline. CDR3 sequence reads: CAIREWQGLRTDTQYF. The CDR3 DNA reads as TGTGCCATCAGGGAGTGGCAGGGGCTGCGCACAGATACGCAGTATTTT. This chain joins TRBV10-3 and TRBJ2-3, with a weak D call TRBD1 (6 bases). Germline-derived CDR1 and CDR2 are ENHRY and SYGVKD. CDR3 length: 16 amino acids.

Notes on this clonotype: At one end, the junction sequence differs from germline, possibly due to a read error. J is TRBJ2-3 and V is TRBV18; D could derive from TRBD1 or TRBD2 (5 bases each). The CDR3 is 13 amino acids. Germline loops: CDR1 KGHSH, CDR2 LQKENI. CDR3 bases: TGTGCCAGCTCCCTAGGGACCAAGAATACGCGGTATTTT. Translation gives CASSLGTKNTRYF. Combining the CDR3 with reference TRBV18 and TRBJ2-3 gives the whole variable domain NAGVMQNPRHLVRRRGQEARLRCSPMKGHSHVYWYRQLPEEGLKFMVYLQKENIIDESGMPKERFSAEFPKEGPSILRIQQVVRGDSAAYFCASSLGTKNTRYFGPGTRLTVL.

V gene TRBV6-2 or TRBV6-3 combines with J gene TRBJ1-2; 7 bases fit TRBD1. CDR3 size: 13 residues. Germline values: CDR1 MNHEY, CDR2 SVGEGT. The J segment lost 8 bases and the V segment lost 6 bases, leaving 9 bases of the junction unmatched. CDR3 protein: CASRTDRVGGYTF. Written as DNA, the CDR3 is TGTGCCAGCAGAACAGACAGGGTGGGCGGCTACACCTTC.

There are many counts of this clonotype. The CDR3 spells CASSQGLAGPYEQYF. In nucleotides, the CDR3 is TGCGCCAGCAGCCAAGGACTAGCGGGCCCCTACGAGCAGTACTTC. This chain links TRBV4-3 with TRBJ2-7; TRBD2 agrees at 10 bases. Germline trimming cut 1 base from V and 2 bases from J; bases unmatched to any gene: 2. This CDR3 is built from 15 residues. Germline values: CDR1 LGHNA, CDR2 YSLEER.

The rearrangement links TRBV20-1 to TRBJ1-5; 9 bases fit TRBD1. The CDR3 is 17 amino acids. V was clipped by 5 bases and J by 4 bases; unmatched bases: 15. Germline CDR1 reads DFQATT; CDR2 reads SNEGSKA (reference sequence). The CDR3: CSAFRGTGRKQNQPQHF. DNA of the CDR3: TGCAGTGCTTTTAGAGGGACAGGGAGGAAGCAAAATCAGCCCCAGCATTTT.

There are a few counts of this clonotype. This rearrangement joins TRBV4-1 to TRBJ1-1, with TRBD1 matching 7 bases. Germline-derived CDR1 and CDR2 are MGHRA and YSYEKL. V shed 2 bases, J shed 2 bases, and the junction held 17 bases outside the gene matches. The CDR3 totals 19 residues. The CDR3: CASSQSKDPVDRDNTEAFF. For the CDR3, the DNA is TGCGCCAGCAGCCAATCTAAAGATCCCGTCGACAGGGACAACACTGAAGCTTTCTTT.

This chain connects TRBV6-2 or TRBV6-3 to TRBJ2-1; D unresolved. From germline, CDR1 is MNHEY and CDR2 SVGEGT. V lost 2 bases and J 9 bases, leaving 14 bases between the germline ends. This CDR3 is built from 14 residues. In DNA form, the CDR3 reads TGTGCCAGCAGTTACGCAGATGGCCGGGCTGAGCAGTTCTTC. Its protein product is CASSYADGRAEQFF.

This clonotype showed up just a few times. The rearrangement uses TRBV7-2 and TRBJ2-1; 10 bases are a match to TRBD2. The CDR3 spans 16 residues. The germline CDR1 and CDR2 sequences are SGHTA and FQGNSA. V shed 5 bases and J 9 bases; nucleotides not matched to a gene: 13. CDR3 in DNA: TGTGCCAGCAGCGACCAGCGGGGGGGCCGAGTCAGTGAGCAGTTCTTC. Translation gives CASSDQRGGRVSEQFF.

The genes are TRBV24-1 and TRBJ2-1; D uncertain. The end of the DNA fits TRBJ2-7 better, so the J call may be wrong. CDR1 KGHDR and CDR2 SFDVKD come from the germline V gene. CDR3 length equals 14 residues. CDR3 nucleotide sequence: TGTGCCACCAGTGATTTCCAGTCCTACAATGAGCAGTACTTC. Encoded protein: CATSDFQSYNEQYF.